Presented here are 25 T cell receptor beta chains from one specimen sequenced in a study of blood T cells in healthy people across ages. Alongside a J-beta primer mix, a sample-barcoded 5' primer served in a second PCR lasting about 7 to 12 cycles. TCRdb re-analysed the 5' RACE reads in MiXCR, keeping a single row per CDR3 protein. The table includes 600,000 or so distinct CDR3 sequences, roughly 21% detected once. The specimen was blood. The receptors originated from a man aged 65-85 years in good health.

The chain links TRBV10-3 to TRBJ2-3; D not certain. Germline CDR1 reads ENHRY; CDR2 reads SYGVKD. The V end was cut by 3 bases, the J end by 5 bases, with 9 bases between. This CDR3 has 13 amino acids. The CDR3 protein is CAISEIAVDTQYF. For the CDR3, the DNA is TGTGCCATCAGTGAAATAGCAGTAGATACGCAGTATTTT.

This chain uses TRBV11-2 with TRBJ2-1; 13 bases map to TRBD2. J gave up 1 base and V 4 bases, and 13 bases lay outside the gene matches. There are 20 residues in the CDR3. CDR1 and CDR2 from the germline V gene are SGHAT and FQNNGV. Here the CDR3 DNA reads TGTGCCAGCAGCTCACGAATACTAGCGGGAGGGCCGTTATCCTACAATGAGCAGTTCTTC. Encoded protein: CASSSRILAGGPLSYNEQFF. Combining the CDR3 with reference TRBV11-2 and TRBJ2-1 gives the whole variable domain EAGVAQSPRYKIIEKRQSVAFWCNPISGHATLYWYQQILGQGPKLLIQFQNNGVVDDSQLPKDRFSAERLKGVDSTLKIQPAKLEDSAVYLCASSSRILAGGPLSYNEQFFGPGTRLTVL.

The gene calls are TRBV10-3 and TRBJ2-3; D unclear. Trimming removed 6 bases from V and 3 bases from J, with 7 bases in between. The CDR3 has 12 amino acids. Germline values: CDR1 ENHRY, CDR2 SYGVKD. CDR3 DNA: TGTGCCATCAGCCAGACAACAGATACGCAGTATTTT. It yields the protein CAISQTTDTQYF.

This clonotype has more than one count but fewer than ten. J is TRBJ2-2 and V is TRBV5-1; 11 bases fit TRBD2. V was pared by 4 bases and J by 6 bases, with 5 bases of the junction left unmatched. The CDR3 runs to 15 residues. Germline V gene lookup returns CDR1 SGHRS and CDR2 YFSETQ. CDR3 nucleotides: TGCGCCAGCAGCCAACTAGCGGGAGTTCCCGGGGAGCTGTTTTTT. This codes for CASSQLAGVPGELFF. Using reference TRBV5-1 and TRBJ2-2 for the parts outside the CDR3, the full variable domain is KAGVTQTPRYLIKTRGQQVTLSCSPISGHRSVSWYQQTPGQGLQFLFEYFSETQRNKGNFPGRFSGRQFSNSRSEMNVSTLELGDSALYLCASSQLAGVPGELFFGEGSRLTVL.

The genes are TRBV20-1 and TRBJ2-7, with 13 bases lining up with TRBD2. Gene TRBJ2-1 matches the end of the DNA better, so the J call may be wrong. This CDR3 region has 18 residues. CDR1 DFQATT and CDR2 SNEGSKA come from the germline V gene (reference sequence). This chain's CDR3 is CSARDSGLAGVLYNEQFF. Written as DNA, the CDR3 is TGCAGTGCTAGAGATTCCGGACTAGCGGGAGTGCTTTACAATGAGCAGTTCTTC.

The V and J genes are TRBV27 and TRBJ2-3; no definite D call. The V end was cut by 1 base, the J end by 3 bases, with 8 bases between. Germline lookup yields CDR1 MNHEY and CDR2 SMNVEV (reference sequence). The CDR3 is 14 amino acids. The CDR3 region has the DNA TGTGCCAGCAGTTTATGGCCCGGGACAGATACGCAGTATTTT. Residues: CASSLWPGTDTQYF.

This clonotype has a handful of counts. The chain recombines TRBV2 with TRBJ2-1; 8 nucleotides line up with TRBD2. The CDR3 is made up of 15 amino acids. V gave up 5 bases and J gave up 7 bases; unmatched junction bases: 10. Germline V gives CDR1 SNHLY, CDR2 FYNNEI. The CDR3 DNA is TGTGCCAGCAGTCCCCGTAGCGGGATAGGTAATGAGCAGTTCTTC. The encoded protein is CASSPRSGIGNEQFF.

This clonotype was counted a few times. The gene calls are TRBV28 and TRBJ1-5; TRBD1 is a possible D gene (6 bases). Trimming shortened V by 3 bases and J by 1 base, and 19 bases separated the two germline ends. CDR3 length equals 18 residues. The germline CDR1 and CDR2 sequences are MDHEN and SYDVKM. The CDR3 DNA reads TGTGCCAGCAGTTTTAGGGGGGAACTAATAAGGAGCAATCAGCCCCAGCATTTT. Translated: CASSFRGELIRSNQPQHF.

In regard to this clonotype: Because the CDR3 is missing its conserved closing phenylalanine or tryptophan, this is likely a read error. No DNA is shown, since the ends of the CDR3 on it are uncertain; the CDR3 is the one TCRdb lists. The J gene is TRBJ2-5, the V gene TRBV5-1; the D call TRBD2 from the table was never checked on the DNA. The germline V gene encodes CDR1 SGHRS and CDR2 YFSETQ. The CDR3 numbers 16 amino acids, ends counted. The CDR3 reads CASSQIAGVSSNEQVV.

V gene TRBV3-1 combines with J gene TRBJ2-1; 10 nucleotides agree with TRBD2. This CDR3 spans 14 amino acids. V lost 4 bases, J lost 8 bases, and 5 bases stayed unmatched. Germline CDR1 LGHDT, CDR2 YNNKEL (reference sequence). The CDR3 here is CASSLSSGGHEQFF. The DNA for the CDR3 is TGTGCCAGCAGCCTATCTAGCGGGGGTCATGAGCAGTTCTTC.

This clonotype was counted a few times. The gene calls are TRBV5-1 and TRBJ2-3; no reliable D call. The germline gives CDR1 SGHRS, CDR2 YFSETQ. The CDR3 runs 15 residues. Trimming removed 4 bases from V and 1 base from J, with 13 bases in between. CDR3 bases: TGCGCCAGCAGCAGGAGCCTATCGGGCACAGATACGCAGTATTTT. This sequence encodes CASSRSLSGTDTQYF. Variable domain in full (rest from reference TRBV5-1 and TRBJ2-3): KAGVTQTPRYLIKTRGQQVTLSCSPISGHRSVSWYQQTPGQGLQFLFEYFSETQRNKGNFPGRFSGRQFSNSRSEMNVSTLELGDSALYLCASSRSLSGTDTQYFGPGTRLTVL.

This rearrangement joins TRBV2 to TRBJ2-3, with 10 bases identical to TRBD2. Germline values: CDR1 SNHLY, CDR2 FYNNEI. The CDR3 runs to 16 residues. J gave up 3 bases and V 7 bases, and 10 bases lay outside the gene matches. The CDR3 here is CASTQTLAGGTDTQYF. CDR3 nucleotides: TGTGCCAGCACACAAACTTTAGCGGGAGGAACAGATACGCAGTATTTT.

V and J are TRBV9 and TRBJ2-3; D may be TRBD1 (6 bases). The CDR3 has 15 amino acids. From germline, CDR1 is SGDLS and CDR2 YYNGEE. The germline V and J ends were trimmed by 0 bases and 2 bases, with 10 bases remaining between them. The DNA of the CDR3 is TGTGCCAGCAGCGTAGCTGACAGGCCCACAGATACGCAGTATTTT. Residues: CASSVADRPTDTQYF.

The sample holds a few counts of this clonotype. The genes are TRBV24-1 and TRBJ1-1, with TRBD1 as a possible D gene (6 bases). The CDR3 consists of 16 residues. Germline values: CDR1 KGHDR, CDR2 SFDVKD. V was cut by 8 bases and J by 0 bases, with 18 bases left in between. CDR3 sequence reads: CATTGSQGRVNTEAFF. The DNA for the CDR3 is TGTGCCACCACGGGGAGTCAGGGGCGGGTGAACACTGAAGCTTTCTTT.

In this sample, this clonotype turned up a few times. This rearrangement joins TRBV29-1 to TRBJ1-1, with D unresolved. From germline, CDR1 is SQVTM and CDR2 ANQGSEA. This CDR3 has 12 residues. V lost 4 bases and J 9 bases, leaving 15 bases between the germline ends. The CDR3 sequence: CSVVERGGQAFF. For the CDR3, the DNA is TGCAGCGTTGTTGAACGTGGAGGACAAGCTTTCTTT.

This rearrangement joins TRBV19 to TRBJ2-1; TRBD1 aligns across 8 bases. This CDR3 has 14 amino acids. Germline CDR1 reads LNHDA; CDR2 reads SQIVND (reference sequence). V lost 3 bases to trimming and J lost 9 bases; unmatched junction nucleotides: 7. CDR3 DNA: TGTGCCAGTAGTATGCGACAGGGGCGAAGTGAGCAGTTCTTC. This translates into CASSMRQGRSEQFF.

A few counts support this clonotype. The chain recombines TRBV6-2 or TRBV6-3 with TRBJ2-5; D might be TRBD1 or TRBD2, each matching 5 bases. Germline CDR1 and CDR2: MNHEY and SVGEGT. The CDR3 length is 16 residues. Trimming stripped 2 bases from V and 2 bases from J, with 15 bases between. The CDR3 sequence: CASSYSLGDWQETQYF. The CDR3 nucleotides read TGTGCCAGCAGTTACAGTTTGGGGGATTGGCAAGAGACCCAGTACTTC.

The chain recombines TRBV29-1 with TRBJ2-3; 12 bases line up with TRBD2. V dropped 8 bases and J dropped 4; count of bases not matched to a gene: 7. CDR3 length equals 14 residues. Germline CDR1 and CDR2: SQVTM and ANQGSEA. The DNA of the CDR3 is TGCAGCCTCGCTAGCGGGAGGGGAGCAGATACGCAGTATTTT. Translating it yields CSLASGRGADTQYF.

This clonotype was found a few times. The CDR3 loop reads CASSQDLVTEAFF. The CDR3 nucleotides read TGTGCCAGCAGCCAAGATCTGGTCACTGAAGCTTTCTTT. The rearrangement links TRBV3-1 to TRBJ1-1; D is uncertain. Germline V gives CDR1 LGHDT, CDR2 YNNKEL (reference sequence). Trimming shortened V by 0 bases and J by 4 bases, and 6 bases separated the two germline ends. This CDR3 region has 13 residues.

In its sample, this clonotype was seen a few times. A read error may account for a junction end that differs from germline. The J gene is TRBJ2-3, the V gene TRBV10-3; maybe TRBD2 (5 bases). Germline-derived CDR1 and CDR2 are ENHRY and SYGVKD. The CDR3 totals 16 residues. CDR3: CAISESSGELTDTQCF. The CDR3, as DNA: TGTGCCATCAGTGAGTCCAGTGGGGAGTTGACGGATACGCAGTGTTTT.

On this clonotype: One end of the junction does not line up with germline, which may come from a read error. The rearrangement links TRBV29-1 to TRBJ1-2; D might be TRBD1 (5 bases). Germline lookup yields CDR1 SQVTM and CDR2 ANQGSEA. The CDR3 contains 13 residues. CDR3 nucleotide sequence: TGCAGCGTCATTTGTCAGGGAGACTACGGCTACACCTTC. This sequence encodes CSVICQGDYGYTF.

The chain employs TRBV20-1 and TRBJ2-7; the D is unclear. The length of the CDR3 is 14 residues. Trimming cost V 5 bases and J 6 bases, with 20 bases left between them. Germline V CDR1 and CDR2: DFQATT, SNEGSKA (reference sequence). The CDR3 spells CSAYESSSLAEQYF. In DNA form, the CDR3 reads TGCAGTGCTTATGAGAGTTCCTCCTTAGCCGAGCAGTACTTC.

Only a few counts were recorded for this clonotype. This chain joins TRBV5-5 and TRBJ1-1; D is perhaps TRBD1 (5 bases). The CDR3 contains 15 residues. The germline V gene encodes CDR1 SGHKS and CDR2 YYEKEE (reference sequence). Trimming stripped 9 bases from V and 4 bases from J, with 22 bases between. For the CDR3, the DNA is TGTGCCACCATCCCGGGGCCCGGCGTTGGCACTGAAGCTTTCTTT. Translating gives CATIPGPGVGTEAFF.

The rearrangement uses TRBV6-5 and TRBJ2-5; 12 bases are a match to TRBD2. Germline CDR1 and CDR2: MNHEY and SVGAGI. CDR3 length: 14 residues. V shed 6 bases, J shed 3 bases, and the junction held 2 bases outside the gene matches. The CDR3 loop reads CASSGLAGKETQYF. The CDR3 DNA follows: TGTGCCAGCAGCGGACTAGCGGGGAAAGAGACCCAGTACTTC.

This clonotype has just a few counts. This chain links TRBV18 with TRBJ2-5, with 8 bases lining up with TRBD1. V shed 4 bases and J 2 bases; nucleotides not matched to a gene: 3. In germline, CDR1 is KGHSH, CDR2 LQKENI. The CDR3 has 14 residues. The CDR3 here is CASSHWTGQETQYF. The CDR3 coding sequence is TGTGCCAGCTCACACTGGACAGGGCAAGAGACCCAGTACTTC.